A single sample is the source of the 11 T cell receptor beta chains below, sequenced in a study of PD-L1 blockade in urothelial cancer. Indicated time point: pretreatment peripheral blood. The assay was immunoSEQ multiplex PCR, and TCRdb's table has in-frame clones only and misses some. This sample has more than 55,000 clones, with approximately 80% found just once. The sample in question was PBMCs, obtained around atezolizumab (anti-PD-L1) treatment. These receptors all stem from a man in his 70s with urothelial cancer.

This chain uses TRBV27 with TRBJ1-2, with 10 nucleotides matching TRBD1. J lost 2 bases, V lost 6 bases, and 6 bases had no gene match. Germline loops: CDR1 MNHEY, CDR2 SMNVEV (reference sequence). This CDR3 is 15 amino acids long. In nucleotides, the CDR3 is TGTGCCAGCAGCCCCGGGACAGGGGCCAACTATGGCTACACCTTC. Translating gives CASSPGTGANYGYTF.

This chain links TRBV10-3 with TRBJ2-1, with 7 bases matching TRBD1. The CDR3 has 16 residues. The ends lost 3 bases at V and 6 bases at J; junction bases unmatched: 11. Per germline, CDR1 ENHRY and CDR2 SYGVKD. In DNA, the CDR3 is TGTGCCATCAGTGATGAGGGCAGGGGGTGGACCAATGAGCAGTTCTTC. Translated, it gives CAISDEGRGWTNEQFF.

The chain is built from TRBV25-1 and TRBJ2-7; no firm D call. Germline V gene sequence: CDR1 MGHDK, CDR2 SYGVNS. Trimming cost V 2 bases and J 0 bases, with 11 bases left between them. The CDR3 extends over 15 amino acids. This CDR3 is CASSEGGQSSYEQYF. CDR3 DNA sequence: TGTGCCAGCAGTGAAGGTGGGCAGAGCTCCTACGAGCAGTACTTC.

The chain uses TRBV9 and TRBJ1-4; 10 nucleotides align to TRBD1. The V gene's germline CDR1 is SGDLS and CDR2 YYNGEE. This CDR3 has 15 amino acids. V lost 4 bases and J lost 8; bases outside the gene matches: 8. The CDR3 DNA is TGTGCCAGCAGCCCCGGGACAGGGGCCGGGGAAAAACTGTTTTTT. Translated, it gives CASSPGTGAGEKLFF.

This clone was detected a few times. The V and J genes are TRBV6-5 and TRBJ1-2, with 8 bases matching TRBD1. V was clipped by 5 bases and J by 6 bases; unmatched bases: 5. CDR1 and CDR2 (germline): MNHEY, SVGAGI. CDR3 length equals 13 residues. CDR3 DNA sequence: TGTGCCAGCAGTCCTCAGGGGGCGCATGGCTACACCTTC. This sequence encodes CASSPQGAHGYTF.

The CDR3 DNA follows: TGTGCCAGCAGACTCGACGGGAGGAGGGTCCCAGATACGCAGTATTTT. Translation gives CASRLDGRRVPDTQYF. The rearrangement links TRBV28 to TRBJ2-3; TRBD2 matches 7 bases. Germline V lookup: CDR1 MDHEN, CDR2 SYDVKM. The V and J ends lost 6 bases and 4 bases, in that order; junction bases with no gene match: 13. The CDR3 has 16 residues.

The chain combines TRBV28 with TRBJ2-3; 11 bases are a match to TRBD2. CDR3 length equals 17 residues. V shed 3 bases, J shed 2 bases, and the junction held 7 bases outside the gene matches. CDR1 and CDR2 from the germline V gene are MDHEN and SYDVKM. CDR3 sequence reads: CASSLDLAGGPTDTQYF. The CDR3 DNA follows: TGTGCCAGCAGTTTGGACTTAGCGGGAGGGCCCACAGATACGCAGTATTTT.

This clone was seen only once. J is TRBJ2-7 and V is TRBV7-3; 9 nucleotides agree with TRBD1. V gave up 5 bases and J gave up 10 bases; unmatched junction bases: 9. The CDR3 totals 13 residues. The V gene's germline CDR1 is SGHTA and CDR2 FQGTGA. The DNA for the CDR3 is TGTGCCAGCAGCCGCGGGACAGGGAGTCCCCAGTACTTC. Protein product: CASSRGTGSPQYF.

This chain links TRBV14 with TRBJ2-7, with D possibly TRBD1 on 6 matching bases. The CDR3 is 14 residues long. Germline V CDR1 and CDR2: SGHDN, FVKESK. Trimming pared 0 bases from V and 2 bases from J, leaving 8 bases between. In nucleotides, the CDR3 is TGTGCCAGCAGCCAAGACAGGGGTCCCTACGAGCAGTACTTC. The encoded protein is CASSQDRGPYEQYF.

The chain joins TRBV4-3 to TRBJ1-3; D is unresolved. The CDR3 covers 16 residues. Germline V gene lookup returns CDR1 LGHNA and CDR2 YSLEER. V was trimmed by 0 bases and J by 0 bases, leaving 9 bases between them. DNA for the CDR3: TGCGCCAGCAGCCAAGATCTGCGGAGCTCTGGAAACACCATATATTTT. Protein product: CASSQDLRSSGNTIYF.

The rearrangement joins TRBV11-3 to TRBJ1-1, with a possible D match to TRBD1 (5 bases). The germline V gene encodes CDR1 SGHNT and CDR2 YENEEA. CDR3 length: 14 amino acids. Trimming pared 4 bases from V and 0 bases from J, leaving 9 bases between. CDR3 coding DNA: TGTGCCAGCAGCTCCGACAGCCTGAACACTGAAGCTTTCTTT. Encoded protein: CASSSDSLNTEAFF.